This TCR beta chain was sequenced for a study of T cells after yellow fever vaccination. Germline V gene lookup returns CDR1 SGHRS and CDR2 YFSETQ. V dropped 0 bases and J dropped 8 bases, with 18 bases sitting between them. CDR3 size: 16 residues. TCRdb reanalysed the 5' RACE reads using MiXCR and keeps one entry per CDR3 protein. Among some 150,000 distinct CDR3 sequences listed, under 7% were seen once. This clonotype appeared many times. The chain uses TRBV5-1 and TRBJ2-1, with a possible D match to TRBD2 (6 bases). The source of this sequence is a man under 40 who received the YFV17D yellow fever vaccine. The sample in question was CD4+ T cells sorted from PBMCs, obtained 10 days after the yellow fever booster vaccination. The CDR3 here is CASSLALGTGVHEQFF. CDR3 nucleotides: TGCGCCAGCAGCTTGGCCCTGGGGACGGGAGTCCATGAGCAGTTCTTC.